Listed here is a single TCR beta chain. The source of the sample is a study of blood T cell repertoires in COVID-19. Study-level information: Donors in the United States, Italy and Spain gave samples during acute or convalescent COVID-19. Sample material is recorded as cDNA or gDNA derived from T cells, B-cell-depleted T cells, or PBMCs.

Sequenced by immunoSEQ multiplex PCR; TCRdb stores in-frame clones only, minus some. The profile shows fewer than 650,000 clones, around 90% of them singletons. The CDR3 consists of 15 residues. Trimming took 6 bases from V and 4 from J, leaving 19 bases between them. Per the germline V gene, CDR1 is MNHEY and CDR2 is SVGEGT. Patients in Seattle were enrolled during active infection, then followed longitudinally. The chain recombines TRBV6-2 or TRBV6-3 with TRBJ2-7; possible D gene TRBD1, 6 bases. The receptor's source is a woman aged 45-65 years with COVID-19, enrolled during active disease. The specimen was peripheral blood. For the CDR3, the DNA is TGTGCCAGCAGCCGCGACAGGATCCTAGGTTACGAGCAGTACTTC. It is translated as CASSRDRILGYEQYF.